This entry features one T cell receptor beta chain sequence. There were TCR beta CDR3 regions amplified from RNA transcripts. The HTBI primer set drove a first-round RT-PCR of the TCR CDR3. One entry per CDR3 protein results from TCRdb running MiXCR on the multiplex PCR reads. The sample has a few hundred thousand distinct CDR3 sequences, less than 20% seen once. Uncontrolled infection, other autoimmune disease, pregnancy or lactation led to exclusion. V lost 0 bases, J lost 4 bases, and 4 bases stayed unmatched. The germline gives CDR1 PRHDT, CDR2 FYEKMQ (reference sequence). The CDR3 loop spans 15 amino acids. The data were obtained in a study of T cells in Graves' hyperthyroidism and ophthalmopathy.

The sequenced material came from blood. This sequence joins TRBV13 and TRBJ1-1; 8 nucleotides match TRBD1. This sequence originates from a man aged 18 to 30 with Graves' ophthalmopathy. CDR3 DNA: TGTGCCAGCAGCTTAGGGGACAGGGCTGGCACTGAAGCTTTCTTT. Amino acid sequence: CASSLGDRAGTEAFF.